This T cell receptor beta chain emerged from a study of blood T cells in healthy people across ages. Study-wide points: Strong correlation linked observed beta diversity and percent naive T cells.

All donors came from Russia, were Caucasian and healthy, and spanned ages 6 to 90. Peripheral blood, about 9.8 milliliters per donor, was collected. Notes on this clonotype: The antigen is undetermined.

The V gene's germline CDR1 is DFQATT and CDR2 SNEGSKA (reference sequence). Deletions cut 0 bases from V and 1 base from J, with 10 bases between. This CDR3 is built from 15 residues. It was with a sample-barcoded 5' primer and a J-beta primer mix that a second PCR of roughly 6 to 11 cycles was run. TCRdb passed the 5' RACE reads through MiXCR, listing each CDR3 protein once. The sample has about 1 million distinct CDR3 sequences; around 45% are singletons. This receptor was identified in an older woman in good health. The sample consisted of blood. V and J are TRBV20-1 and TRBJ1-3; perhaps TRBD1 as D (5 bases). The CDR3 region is CSARDLKGSGNTIYF. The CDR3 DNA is TGCAGTGCTAGAGATTTGAAGGGGTCTGGAAACACCATATATTTT.